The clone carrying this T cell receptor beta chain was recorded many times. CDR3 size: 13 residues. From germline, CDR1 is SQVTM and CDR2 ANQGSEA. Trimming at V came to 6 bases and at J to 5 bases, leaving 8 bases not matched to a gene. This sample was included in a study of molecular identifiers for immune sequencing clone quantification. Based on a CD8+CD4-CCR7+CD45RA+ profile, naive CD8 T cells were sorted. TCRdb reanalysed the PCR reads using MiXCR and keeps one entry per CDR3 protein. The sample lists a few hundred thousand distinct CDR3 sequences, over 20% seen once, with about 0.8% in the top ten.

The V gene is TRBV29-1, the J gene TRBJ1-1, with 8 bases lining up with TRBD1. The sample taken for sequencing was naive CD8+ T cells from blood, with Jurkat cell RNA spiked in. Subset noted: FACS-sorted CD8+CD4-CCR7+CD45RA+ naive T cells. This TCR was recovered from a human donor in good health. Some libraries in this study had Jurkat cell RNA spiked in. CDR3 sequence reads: CSVQTGDYTEAFF. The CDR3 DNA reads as TGCAGCGTCCAGACAGGGGATTATACTGAAGCTTTCTTT.